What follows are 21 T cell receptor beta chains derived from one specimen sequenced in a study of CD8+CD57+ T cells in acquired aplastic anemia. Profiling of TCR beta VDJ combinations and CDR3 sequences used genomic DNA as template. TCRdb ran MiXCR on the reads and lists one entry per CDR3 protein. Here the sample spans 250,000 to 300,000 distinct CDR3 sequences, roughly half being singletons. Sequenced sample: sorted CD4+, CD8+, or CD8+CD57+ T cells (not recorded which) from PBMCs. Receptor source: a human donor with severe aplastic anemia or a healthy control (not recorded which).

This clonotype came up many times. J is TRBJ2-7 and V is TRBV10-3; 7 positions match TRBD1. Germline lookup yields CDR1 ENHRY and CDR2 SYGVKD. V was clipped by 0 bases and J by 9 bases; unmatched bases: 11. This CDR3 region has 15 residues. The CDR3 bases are TGTGCCATCAGTGAGTCCGGGACAGCTACGAAGGGGCAGTACTTC. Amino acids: CAISESGTATKGQYF.

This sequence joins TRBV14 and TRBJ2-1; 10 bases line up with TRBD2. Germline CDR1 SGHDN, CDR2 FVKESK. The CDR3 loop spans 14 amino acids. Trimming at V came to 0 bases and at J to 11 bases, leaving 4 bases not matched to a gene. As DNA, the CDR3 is TGTGCCAGCAGCCAAGATAATAGCGGGAGGCAGCAGTTCTTC. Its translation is CASSQDNSGRQQFF.

CDR3 protein: CASSQGQGTIRYGYTF. The CDR3 nucleotides are TGCGCCAGCAGCCAGGGACAGGGAACTATTAGGTATGGCTACACCTTC. The rearrangement links TRBV4-1 to TRBJ1-2; 9 bases agree with TRBD1. The CDR3 extends over 16 amino acids. The V segment lost 3 bases and the J segment 5 bases; nucleotides outside the gene matches: 10. CDR1 and CDR2 from the germline V gene are MGHRA and YSYEKL.

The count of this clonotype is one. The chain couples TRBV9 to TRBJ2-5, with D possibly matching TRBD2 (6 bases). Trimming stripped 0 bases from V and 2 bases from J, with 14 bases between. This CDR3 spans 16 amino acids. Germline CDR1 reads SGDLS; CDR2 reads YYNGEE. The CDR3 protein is CASSVGGWGVQETQYF. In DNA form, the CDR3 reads TGTGCCAGCAGCGTAGGGGGGTGGGGGGTGCAAGAGACCCAGTACTTC.

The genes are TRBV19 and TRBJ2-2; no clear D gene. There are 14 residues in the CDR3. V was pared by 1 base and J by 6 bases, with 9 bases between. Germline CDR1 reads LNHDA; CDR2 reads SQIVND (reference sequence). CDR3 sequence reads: CASSIGQVAGELFF. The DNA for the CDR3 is TGTGCCAGTAGTATAGGTCAGGTGGCCGGGGAGCTGTTTTTT.

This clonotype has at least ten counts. The CDR3 region is CASSLQGNMAFF. The CDR3 region has the DNA TGTGCCAGCAGCTTACAGGGGAATATGGCTTTCTTT. The V gene is TRBV7-2, the J gene TRBJ1-1; D is possibly TRBD1 (6 bases). The V gene's germline CDR1 is SGHTA and CDR2 FQGNSA. V lost 2 bases, J lost 11 bases, and 12 bases lay in between. The CDR3 runs 12 residues.

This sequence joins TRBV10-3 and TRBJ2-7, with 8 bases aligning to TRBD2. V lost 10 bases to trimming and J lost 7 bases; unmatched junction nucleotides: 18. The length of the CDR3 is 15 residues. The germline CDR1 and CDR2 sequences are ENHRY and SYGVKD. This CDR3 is CASTEGLEPSEEQYF. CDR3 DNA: TGTGCCAGCACCGAGGGACTAGAGCCGAGCGAGGAGCAGTACTTC.

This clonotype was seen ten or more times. CDR3: CASRMDSLYGYTF. DNA for the CDR3: TGTGCCAGCCGAATGGACAGTCTGTATGGCTACACCTTC. The V gene is TRBV6-1, the J gene TRBJ1-2, with D possibly TRBD1 on 6 matching bases. Between the trimmed V and J ends, which lost 8 bases and 5 bases, there was a span of 15 bases. The germline gives CDR1 MNHNS, CDR2 SASEGT. There are 13 residues in the CDR3.

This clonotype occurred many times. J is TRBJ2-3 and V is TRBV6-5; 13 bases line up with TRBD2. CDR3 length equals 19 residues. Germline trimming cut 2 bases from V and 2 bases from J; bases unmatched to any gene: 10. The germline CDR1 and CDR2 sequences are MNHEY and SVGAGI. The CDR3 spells CASSYTKYGTSGVTDTQYF. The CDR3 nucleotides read TGTGCCAGCAGTTACACAAAATACGGGACTAGCGGGGTCACAGATACGCAGTATTTT.

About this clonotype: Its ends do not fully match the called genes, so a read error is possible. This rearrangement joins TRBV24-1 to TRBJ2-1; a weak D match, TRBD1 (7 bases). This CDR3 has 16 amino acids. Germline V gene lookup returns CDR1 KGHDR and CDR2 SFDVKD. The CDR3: CASSYFGGQGDNEQFF. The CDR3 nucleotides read TGTGCCAGCAGTTACTTTGGGGGGCAGGGGGACAATGAGCAGTTCTTC.

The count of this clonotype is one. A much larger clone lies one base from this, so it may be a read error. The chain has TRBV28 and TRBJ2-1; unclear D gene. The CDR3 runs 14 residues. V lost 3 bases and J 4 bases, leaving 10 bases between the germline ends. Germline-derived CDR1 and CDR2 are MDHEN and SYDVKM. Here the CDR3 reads CASSFGGPYNEQFF. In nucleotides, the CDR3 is TGTGCCAGCAGTTTCGGCGGTCCGTACAATGAGCAGTTCTTC.

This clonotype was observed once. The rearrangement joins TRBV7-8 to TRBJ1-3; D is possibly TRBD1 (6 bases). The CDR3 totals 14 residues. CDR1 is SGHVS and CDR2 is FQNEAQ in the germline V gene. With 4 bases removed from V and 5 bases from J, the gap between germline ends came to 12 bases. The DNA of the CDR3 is TGTGCCAGCAGCTCCACAGGGTTAAGAAACACCATATATTTT. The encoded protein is CASSSTGLRNTIYF.

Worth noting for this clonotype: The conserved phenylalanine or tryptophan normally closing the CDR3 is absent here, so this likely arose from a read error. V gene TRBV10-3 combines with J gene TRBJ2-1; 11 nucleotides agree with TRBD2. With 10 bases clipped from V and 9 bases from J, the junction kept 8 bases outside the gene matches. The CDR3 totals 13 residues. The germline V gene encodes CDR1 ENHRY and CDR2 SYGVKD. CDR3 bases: TGTGCCACCCAGGGACTAGCGGACAGTGAGCAGTTCCTC. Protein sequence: CATQGLADSEQFL.

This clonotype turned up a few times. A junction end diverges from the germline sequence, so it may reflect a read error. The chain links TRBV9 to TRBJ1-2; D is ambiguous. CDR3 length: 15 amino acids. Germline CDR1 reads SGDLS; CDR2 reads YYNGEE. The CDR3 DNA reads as TGTGCCAGCAGCGTAGGTGGGCTCCCTAACTATGGCTACGCCTTC. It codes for CASSVGGLPNYGYAF.

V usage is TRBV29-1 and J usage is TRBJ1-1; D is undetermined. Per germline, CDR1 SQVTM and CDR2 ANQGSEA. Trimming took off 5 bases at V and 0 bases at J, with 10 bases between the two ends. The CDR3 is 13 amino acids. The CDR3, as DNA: TGCAGCGTTAAACTGGGGATGAACACTGAAGCTTTCTTT. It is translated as CSVKLGMNTEAFF.

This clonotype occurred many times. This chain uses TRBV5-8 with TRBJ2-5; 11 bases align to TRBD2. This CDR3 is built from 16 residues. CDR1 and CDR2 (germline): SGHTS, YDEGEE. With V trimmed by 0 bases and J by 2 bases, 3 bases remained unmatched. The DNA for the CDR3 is TGTGCCAGCAGCTTGGGTAGCGGGGGGGGGCAAGAGACCCAGTACTTC. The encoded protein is CASSLGSGGGQETQYF.

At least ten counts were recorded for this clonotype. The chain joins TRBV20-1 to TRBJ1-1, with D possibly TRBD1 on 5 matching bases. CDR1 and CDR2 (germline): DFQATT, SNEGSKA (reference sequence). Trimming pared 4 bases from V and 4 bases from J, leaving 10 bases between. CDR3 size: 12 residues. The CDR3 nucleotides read TGCAGTGCTATCCCCGGGACCACTGAAGCTTTCTTT. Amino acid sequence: CSAIPGTTEAFF.

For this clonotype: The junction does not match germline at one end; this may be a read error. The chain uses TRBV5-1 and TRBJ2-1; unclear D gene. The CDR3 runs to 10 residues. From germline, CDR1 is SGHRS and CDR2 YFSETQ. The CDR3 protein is CASERSEQFF. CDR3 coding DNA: TGTGCCAGCGAACGCAGCGAGCAGTTCTTC. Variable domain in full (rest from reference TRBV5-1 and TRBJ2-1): KAGVTQTPRYLIKTRGQQVTLSCSPISGHRSVSWYQQTPGQGLQFLFEYFSETQRNKGNFPGRFSGRQFSNSRSEMNVSTLELGDSALYLCASERSEQFFGPGTRLTVL.

The CDR3 bases are TGCGCCAGCAGCTTGGCCGGTGGGACGTATAATTCACCCCTCCACTTT. Protein product: CASSLAGGTYNSPLHF. V usage is TRBV5-1 and J usage is TRBJ1-6; possible D gene TRBD1, 5 bases. Trimming removed 0 bases at V and 4 bases at J, with 11 bases between. CDR3 length: 16 amino acids. In germline, CDR1 is SGHRS, CDR2 YFSETQ.

Here the CDR3 DNA reads TGCAGTGCCCATATGGGGGGGACCGGGGAGCTGTTTTTT. It encodes CSAHMGGTGELFF. V gene TRBV20-1 combines with J gene TRBJ2-2; 7 bases are shared with TRBD2. With 6 bases clipped from V and 5 bases from J, the junction kept 6 bases outside the gene matches. The CDR3 spans 13 residues. Germline CDR1 DFQATT, CDR2 SNEGSKA (reference sequence).

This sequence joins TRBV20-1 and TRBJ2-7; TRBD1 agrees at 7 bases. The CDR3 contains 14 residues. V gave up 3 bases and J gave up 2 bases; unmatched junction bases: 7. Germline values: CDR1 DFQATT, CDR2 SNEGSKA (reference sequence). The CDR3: CSASYGQGAYEQYF. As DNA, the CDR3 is TGCAGTGCTAGTTACGGGCAGGGGGCCTACGAGCAGTACTTC.